These T cell receptor beta chains were read from a single sample in a study of T cells in Graves' hyperthyroidism and ophthalmopathy. TCRdb reprocessed the multiplex PCR reads with MiXCR, giving one entry per CDR3 protein. Of 450,000 to 700,000 distinct CDR3 sequences detected, about half appear once; the ten largest clones hold around 19%. The source material was peripheral blood or thyroid tissue (not recorded which). The receptors derive from an adult woman with Graves' disease, either hyperthyroidism or ophthalmopathy (not recorded which). The CDR3 runs from the conserved cysteine through the conserved F or W. Fields, in order: clone size, V gene, J gene, CDR3 protein. The size field is filled for only some rows; it gives once, few, many or a size class.

clone_size: -; v_call: TRBV20-1; j_call: TRBJ2-7; cdr3_aa: CSARSPQRTIYEQYF
clone_size: many; v_call: TRBV15; j_call: TRBJ2-7; cdr3_aa: CATSRVSGGTYEQYF
clone_size: few; v_call: TRBV20-1; j_call: TRBJ1-1; cdr3_aa: CSAQRPGWTEAFF
clone_size: many; v_call: TRBV4-1; j_call: TRBJ1-5; cdr3_aa: CASSQDLQAYSNQPQHF
clone_size: -; v_call: TRBV27; j_call: TRBJ2-2; cdr3_aa: CASKFGINTGELFF
clone_size: -; v_call: TRBV6-2/TRBV6-3; j_call: TRBJ2-7; cdr3_aa: CASSYRNTYEQYF
clone_size: -; v_call: TRBV7-8; j_call: TRBJ1-1; cdr3_aa: CASSSRTLMNTEAFF
clone_size: few; v_call: TRBV10-3; j_call: TRBJ2-3; cdr3_aa: CAISVTSGPTDTQYF
clone_size: many; v_call: TRBV28; j_call: TRBJ1-5; cdr3_aa: CASRRTFLSNQPQHF
clone_size: -; v_call: TRBV6-1; j_call: TRBJ1-1; cdr3_aa: CASSERYKSTEAFF
clone_size: many; v_call: TRBV5-1; j_call: TRBJ1-5; cdr3_aa: CASSLADSLNQPQHF
clone_size: -; v_call: TRBV11-2; j_call: TRBJ2-7; cdr3_aa: CASSVTVAHNYEQYF
clone_size: many; v_call: TRBV5-1; j_call: TRBJ1-1; cdr3_aa: CASSLPRGPAFF
clone_size: many; v_call: TRBV7-2; j_call: TRBJ1-6; cdr3_aa: CASCIWTESPLHF
clone_size: -; v_call: TRBV7-2; j_call: TRBJ2-7; cdr3_aa: CASSFPGSRYEQYF
clone_size: -; v_call: TRBV5-1; j_call: TRBJ2-2; cdr3_aa: CASSFGFRETGELFF
clone_size: many; v_call: TRBV11-2; j_call: TRBJ2-3; cdr3_aa: CASSSHRGATDTQYF
clone_size: -; v_call: TRBV27; j_call: TRBJ1-2; cdr3_aa: CASSLVGTNEGYTF
clone_size: few; v_call: TRBV28; j_call: TRBJ1-1; cdr3_aa: CASIPSGNRGNTEAFF
clone_size: once; v_call: TRBV12-3/TRBV12-4; j_call: TRBJ1-6; cdr3_aa: CASSFRQGVGNSPLHF
clone_size: many; v_call: TRBV11-2; j_call: TRBJ2-7; cdr3_aa: CASSLTRGPYEQYF
clone_size: -; v_call: TRBV9; j_call: TRBJ2-1; cdr3_aa: CASSVMGFGNEQFF
clone_size: many; v_call: TRBV2; j_call: TRBJ2-7; cdr3_aa: CASSDVAYEQYF
clone_size: many; v_call: TRBV20-1; j_call: TRBJ1-1; cdr3_aa: CSVRVRVVSTEAFF
clone_size: few; v_call: TRBV2; j_call: TRBJ2-6; cdr3_aa: CASSDWGDGANVLTF
clone_size: -; v_call: TRBV7-9; j_call: TRBJ2-7; cdr3_aa: CASSAIPRAAYEQYF
clone_size: -; v_call: TRBV12-3/TRBV12-4; j_call: TRBJ2-5; cdr3_aa: CASSPRQGQTQYF
clone_size: few; v_call: TRBV29-1; j_call: TRBJ1-1; cdr3_aa: CSVEEGRSTEAFF
clone_size: many; v_call: TRBV18; j_call: TRBJ1-5; cdr3_aa: CASSPYREQPQHF
clone_size: many; v_call: TRBV10-2; j_call: TRBJ1-1; cdr3_aa: CASRPGQLPRPNTEAFF
clone_size: -; v_call: TRBV20-1; j_call: TRBJ2-3; cdr3_aa: CSATGAVGPGDTQYF
clone_size: -; v_call: TRBV7-9; j_call: TRBJ2-5; cdr3_aa: CASSAGDRATQYF
clone_size: many; v_call: TRBV14; j_call: TRBJ1-4; cdr3_aa: CASSRKQGIGEKLFF